This TCR beta chain originates from a study of blood T cell repertoires in COVID-19. Study context: Researchers got acute and convalescent COVID-19 samples from the United States, Italy and Spain. PBMCs, B-cell-depleted T cells, or T cells were the source of the cDNA or gDNA that made up the material.

CDR1 is KGHSH and CDR2 is LQKENI in the germline V gene. The CDR3 runs 13 residues. V was shortened by 4 bases and J by 8 bases, with 14 bases between the two germline ends. This clone was seen just once. Clones were read by immunoSEQ multiplex PCR, and TCRdb kept only the in-frame ones, dropping some. The sample has 100,000 to 150,000 clones; 74% are singletons. Enrollment of patients from Seattle took place during active infection, with longitudinal follow-up. The rearrangement uses TRBV18 and TRBJ1-2; possible D gene TRBD1, 5 bases. This sequence was found in a man older than 75 with COVID-19, enrolled during active disease. Source material: peripheral blood. CDR3 sequence: CASSRTDSGGYTF. The CDR3 nucleotides are TGTGCCAGCTCACGAACCGACAGTGGCGGCTACACCTTC.